These T cell receptor beta chains were read from a single sample in a study of T cells in Graves' hyperthyroidism and ophthalmopathy. TCRdb re-called the multiplex PCR reads through MiXCR, storing one row per CDR3 protein. Among under 350,000 distinct CDR3 sequences, around 13% were seen once, and the ten largest hold approximately 35%. The sample was blood. These receptors all stem from a woman aged 40 to 55 with Graves' ophthalmopathy. The CDR3 runs from the conserved cysteine through the conserved F or W. Fields, in order: CDR3 protein, CDR3 DNA, J gene, D gene, V gene, clone size. The D gene is left open where the match is weak. The size entry is marked missing in some rows and otherwise reads once, few, many or a size class.

CAWKGGSGDTQYF | TGTGCCTGGAAGGGTGGGAGTGGAGATACGCAGTATTTT | TRBJ2-3 | NA | TRBV30 | many
CAVRQGNSPLHF | TGTGCCGTCCGTCAGGGGAATTCACCCCTCCACTTT | TRBJ1-6 | NA | TRBV6-1 | many
CSASKQGVDEQYF | TGCAGTGCTAGCAAACAGGGGGTGGACGAGCAGTACTTC | TRBJ2-7 | TRBD1 | TRBV20-1 | many
CASSPPGAGGGRTEAFF | TGTGCCAGCTCACCACCGGGCGCAGGGGGTGGTAGGACTGAAGCTTTCTTT | TRBJ1-1 | TRBD1 | TRBV18 | NA
CASSESIRWTVNYGYTF | TGTGCCAGCAGTGAATCCATCAGGTGGACAGTTAACTATGGCTACACCTTC | TRBJ1-2 | NA | TRBV25-1 | many
CAWSVGAGVSNEQFF | TGTGCCTGGAGTGTAGGTGCGGGAGTCTCGAATGAGCAGTTCTTC | TRBJ2-1 | TRBD2 | TRBV30 | NA
CASSPLREQFF | TGTGCCAGCAGTCCTTTACGGGAGCAGTTCTTC | TRBJ2-1 | NA | TRBV2 | many
CASSPQAQGELFF | TGTGCCAGCAGCCCCCAAGCCCAAGGGGAGCTGTTTTTT | TRBJ2-2 | NA | TRBV14 | NA
CASSLQGYEQFF | TGTGCCAGCAGTTTACAGGGGTATGAGCAGTTCTTC | TRBJ2-1 | NA | TRBV12-3/TRBV12-4 | many
CASSDPTGERNTEAFF | TGTGCCAGCAGTGACCCGACCGGCGAAAGGAACACTGAAGCTTTCTTT | TRBJ1-1 | NA | TRBV25-1 | many
CASSPTAQTRFNEQFF | TGTGCCAGCAGCCCGACGGCCCAGACTAGATTCAATGAGCAGTTCTTC | TRBJ2-1 | NA | TRBV7-8 | many
CASSYVFKGAYNSPLHF | TGTGCCAGCAGTTATGTTTTTAAGGGTGCATACAATTCACCCCTCCACTTT | TRBJ1-6 | NA | TRBV6-2/TRBV6-3 | NA
CASRDRGDYGYTF | TGTGCCAGCAGGGACAGAGGCGACTATGGCTACACCTTC | TRBJ1-2 | NA | TRBV2 | many
CASSARKGGQETQYF | TGTGCCAGTAGTGCCCGGAAGGGTGGGCAAGAGACCCAGTACTTC | TRBJ2-5 | NA | TRBV19 | NA
CSAGFRGTEAFF | TGCAGTGCTGGATTCAGGGGCACTGAAGCTTTCTTT | TRBJ1-1 | NA | TRBV20-1 | NA
CASSFSLGRETQYF | TGTGCCAGCAGTTTTTCACTGGGGCGGGAGACCCAGTACTTC | TRBJ2-5 | NA | TRBV12-3/TRBV12-4 | many
CSARDLDREETGELFF | TGCAGTGCTAGAGACCTGGACAGGGAAGAGACCGGGGAGCTGTTTTTT | TRBJ2-2 | TRBD1 | TRBV20-1 | few
CASSSPTESSYEQYF | TGTGCCAGCAGCTCCCCGACGGAGAGCTCCTACGAGCAGTACTTC | TRBJ2-7 | NA | TRBV7-9 | few
CATSREGIGGETQYF | TGTGCCACCAGCAGAGAAGGGATCGGAGGAGAGACCCAGTACTTC | TRBJ2-5 | NA | TRBV15 | many
CASSALRGNTGELFF | TGCGCCAGCAGCGCCCTAAGGGGGAACACCGGGGAGCTGTTTTTT | TRBJ2-2 | NA | TRBV5-1 | few
CASSLRAGVGNEQFF | TGTGCCAGCAGCTTACGGGCGGGAGTGGGTAATGAGCAGTTCTTC | TRBJ2-1 | TRBD2 | TRBV11-3 | many
CASSQGTTGPFTGELFF | TGTGCCAGCAGCCAAGGGACAACGGGACCATTCACCGGGGAGCTGTTTTTT | TRBJ2-2 | NA | TRBV13 | NA
CASSLAVSSGSKVEQFF | TGTGCCAGCAGCTTAGCAGTGTCTAGCGGGAGTAAGGTTGAGCAGTTCTTC | TRBJ2-1 | TRBD2 | TRBV7-8 | many
CASSYPQEFNQPQHF | TGTGCCAGCAGTTACCCCCAAGAGTTCAATCAGCCCCAGCATTTT | TRBJ1-5 | NA | TRBV6-2/TRBV6-3 | many
CSASERVGNQPQHF | TGCAGTGCTAGTGAGCGGGTTGGCAATCAGCCCCAGCATTTT | TRBJ1-5 | NA | TRBV20-1 | many
CASTRFARRDIQYF | TGTGCCAGCACCCGGTTCGCTAGAAGGGACATTCAGTACTTC | TRBJ2-4 | NA | TRBV5-6 | few
CASSQLKTGGEQYF | TGTGCCAGCAGCCAACTTAAAACGGGTGGCGAGCAGTACTTC | TRBJ2-7 | NA | TRBV14 | NA
CATSTGLASYNEQFF | TGTGCCACCAGTACGGGACTAGCGTCCTACAATGAGCAGTTCTTC | TRBJ2-1 | TRBD2 | TRBV24-1 | many
CASSHAGTPSYEQYF | TGTGCCAGCAGCCACGCCGGGACTCCTTCCTACGAGCAGTACTTC | TRBJ2-7 | NA | TRBV7-6 | NA
CASSPLSGHLAYNEQFF | TGTGCCAGCTCACCATTATCGGGACACCTCGCCTACAATGAGCAGTTCTTC | TRBJ2-1 | NA | TRBV18 | NA
CASSEQVSYGYTF | TGTGCCAGCAGTGAACAGGTCTCCTATGGCTACACCTTC | TRBJ1-2 | NA | TRBV6-1 | few
CASTPRLVSQETQYF | TGTGCCAGCACCCCCCGACTAGTGTCGCAAGAGACCCAGTACTTC | TRBJ2-5 | NA | TRBV3-1 | NA
CASSQESGFGNTIYF | TGCGCCAGCAGCCAAGAATCCGGCTTTGGAAACACCATATATTTT | TRBJ1-3 | NA | TRBV4-1 | few
CASSLVGFYNEQFF | TGTGCCAGCAGCCTCGTGGGGTTCTACAATGAGCAGTTCTTC | TRBJ2-1 | NA | TRBV27 | many
CASSQRSEGSEKLFF | TGTGCCAGCAGCCAGAGGAGTGAGGGGAGCGAAAAACTGTTTTTT | TRBJ1-4 | NA | TRBV27 | NA
CASSPSPLSGEGDYEQFF | TGTGCCAGCAGCCCCTCCCCCCTCTCGGGGGAGGGGGACTATGAGCAGTTCTTC | TRBJ2-1 | NA | TRBV9 | few
CASSLNGARGTEAFF | TGTGCCAGCAGTTTAAACGGGGCGCGAGGCACTGAAGCTTTCTTT | TRBJ1-1 | NA | TRBV28 | many
CSARAGTSTDTQYF | TGCAGTGCTAGAGCGGGAACTAGCACAGATACGCAGTATTTT | TRBJ2-3 | NA | TRBV20-1 | many
CASSIGTSGYEQYF | TGTGCCAGCAGTATAGGGACTAGCGGCTACGAGCAGTACTTC | TRBJ2-7 | TRBD2 | TRBV2 | many
CASSLEGQNSPLHF | TGCGCCAGCAGCTTGGAAGGACAGAATTCACCCCTCCACTTT | TRBJ1-6 | NA | TRBV5-1 | many
CASSPGGAVIEAFF | TGCGCCAGCAGCCCGGGTGGGGCAGTTATAGAAGCTTTCTTT | TRBJ1-1 | NA | TRBV5-1 | few